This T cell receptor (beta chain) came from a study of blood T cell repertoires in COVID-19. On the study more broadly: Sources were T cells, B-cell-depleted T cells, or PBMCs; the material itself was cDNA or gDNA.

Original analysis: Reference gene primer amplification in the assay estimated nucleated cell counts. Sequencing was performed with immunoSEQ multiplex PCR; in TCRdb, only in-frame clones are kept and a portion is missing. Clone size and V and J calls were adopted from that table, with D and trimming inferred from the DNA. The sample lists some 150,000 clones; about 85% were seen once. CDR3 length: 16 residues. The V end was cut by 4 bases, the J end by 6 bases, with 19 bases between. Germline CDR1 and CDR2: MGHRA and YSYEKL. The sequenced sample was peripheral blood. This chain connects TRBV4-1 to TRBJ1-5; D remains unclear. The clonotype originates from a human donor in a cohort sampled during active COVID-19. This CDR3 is CASSPHFLGFAQPQHF. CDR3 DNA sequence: TGCGCCAGCAGCCCGCATTTTCTCGGGTTCGCTCAGCCCCAGCATTTT.